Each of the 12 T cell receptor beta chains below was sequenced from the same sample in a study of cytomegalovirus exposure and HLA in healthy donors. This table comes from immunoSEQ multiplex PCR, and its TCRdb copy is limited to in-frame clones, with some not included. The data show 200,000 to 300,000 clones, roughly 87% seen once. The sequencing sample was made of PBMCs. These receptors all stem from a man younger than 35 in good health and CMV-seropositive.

Written as DNA, the CDR3 is TGTGCCAGCAGTACCCCGGGGTACGAGCAGTACTTC. This gives the protein CASSTPGYEQYF. V gene TRBV6-6 combines with J gene TRBJ2-7, with D tentatively TRBD2 (5 bases). The V gene's germline CDR1 is MNHNY and CDR2 SVGAGI (reference sequence). This CDR3 contains 12 residues. V gave up 5 bases and J gave up 4 bases, with 9 bases separating them.

The CDR3 region has the DNA TGTGCCAGCAGTGAGACCTGGTGGAGTACTGAAGCTTTCTTT. Its protein is CASSETWWSTEAFF. The gene calls are TRBV6-1 and TRBJ1-1, with D hard to call. The CDR3 sequence is 14 residues long. Trimming removed 3 bases at V and 5 bases at J, with 13 bases between. CDR1 and CDR2 from the germline V gene are MNHNS and SASEGT.

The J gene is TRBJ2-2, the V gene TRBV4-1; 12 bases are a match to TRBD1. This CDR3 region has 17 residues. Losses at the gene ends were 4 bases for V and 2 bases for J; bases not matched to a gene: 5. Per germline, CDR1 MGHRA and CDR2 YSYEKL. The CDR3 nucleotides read TGCGCCAGCAGCCGGGGACAGGGGGCCGCCAACACCGGGGAGCTGTTTTTT. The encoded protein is CASSRGQGAANTGELFF.

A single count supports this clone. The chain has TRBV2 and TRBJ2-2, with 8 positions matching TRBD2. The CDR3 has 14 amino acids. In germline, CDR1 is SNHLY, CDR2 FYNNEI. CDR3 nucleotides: TGTGCTCTCGGGGGGGGCCGGAACACCGGGGAGCTGTTTTTT. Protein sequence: CALGGGRNTGELFF. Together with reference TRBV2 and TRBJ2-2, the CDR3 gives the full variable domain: EPEVTQTPSHQVTQMGQEVILRCVPISNHLYFYWYRQILGQKVEFLVSFYNNEISEKSEIFDDQFSVERPDGSNFTLKIRSTKLEDSAMYFCALGGGRNTGELFFGEGSRLTVL.

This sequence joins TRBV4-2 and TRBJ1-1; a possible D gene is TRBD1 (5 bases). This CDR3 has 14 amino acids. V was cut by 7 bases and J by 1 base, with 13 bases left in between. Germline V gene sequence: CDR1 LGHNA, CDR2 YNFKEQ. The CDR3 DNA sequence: TGTGCCAGCACTCCGGCCACAGGGAACACTGAAGCTTTCTTT. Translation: CASTPATGNTEAFF.

The CDR3 loop is CASSSNIILYEQYF. Here the CDR3 DNA reads TGTGCCAGCAGTAGCAACATAATCCTCTACGAGCAGTACTTC. The rearrangement uses TRBV28 and TRBJ2-7; D remains ambiguous. V was cut by 5 bases and J by 3 bases, with 14 bases left in between. This CDR3 has 14 residues. CDR1 and CDR2 (germline): MDHEN, SYDVKM.

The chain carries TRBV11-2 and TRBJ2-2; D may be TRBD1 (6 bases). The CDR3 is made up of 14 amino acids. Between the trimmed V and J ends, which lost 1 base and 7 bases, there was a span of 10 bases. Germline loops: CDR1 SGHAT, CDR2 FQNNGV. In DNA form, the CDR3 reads TGTGCCAGCAGCTTAGGACAGGTTCTCGGGGAGCTGTTTTTT. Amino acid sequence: CASSLGQVLGELFF.

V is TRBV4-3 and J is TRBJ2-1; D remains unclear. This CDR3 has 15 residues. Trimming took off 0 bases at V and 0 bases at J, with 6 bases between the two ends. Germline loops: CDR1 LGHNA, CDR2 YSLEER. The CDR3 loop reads CASSQDLNSYNEQFF. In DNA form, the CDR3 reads TGCGCCAGCAGCCAAGATCTGAACTCCTACAATGAGCAGTTCTTC.

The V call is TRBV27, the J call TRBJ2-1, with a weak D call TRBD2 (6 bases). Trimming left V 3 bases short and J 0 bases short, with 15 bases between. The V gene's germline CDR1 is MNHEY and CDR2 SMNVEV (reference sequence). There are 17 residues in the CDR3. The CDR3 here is CASSLSGLPYSYNEQFF. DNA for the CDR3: TGTGCCAGCAGTTTGTCCGGACTACCCTACTCCTACAATGAGCAGTTCTTC.

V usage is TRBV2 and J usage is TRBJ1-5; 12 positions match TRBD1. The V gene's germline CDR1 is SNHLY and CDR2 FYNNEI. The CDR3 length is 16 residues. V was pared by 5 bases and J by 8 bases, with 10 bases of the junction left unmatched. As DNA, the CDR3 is TGTGCCAGCAGTCCCGGGACAGGGGGCACCTTGGAGCCCCAGCATTTT. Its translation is CASSPGTGGTLEPQHF.

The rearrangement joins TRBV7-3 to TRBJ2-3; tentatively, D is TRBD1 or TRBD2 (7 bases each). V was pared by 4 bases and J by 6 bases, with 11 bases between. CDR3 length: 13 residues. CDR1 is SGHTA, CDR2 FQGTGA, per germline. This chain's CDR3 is CASSSQGGDTQYF. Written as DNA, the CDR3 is TGTGCCAGCAGCTCCCAGGGGGGGGATACGCAGTATTTT.

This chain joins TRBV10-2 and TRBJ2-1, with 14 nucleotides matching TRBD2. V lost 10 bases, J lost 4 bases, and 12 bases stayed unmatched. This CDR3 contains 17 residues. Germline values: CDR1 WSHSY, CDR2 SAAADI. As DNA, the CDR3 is TGCGCCACCTACCAGCCCGGGACTAGCGGGGGATACAATGAGCAGTTCTTC. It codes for CATYQPGTSGGYNEQFF.